These T cell receptor beta chains were read from a single sample in a study of cytomegalovirus exposure and HLA in healthy donors. Produced via immunoSEQ multiplex PCR; TCRdb's table is partial and in-frame only. Of roughly 86,000 clones listed, about two thirds are singletons. Material: PBMCs. The receptors were gathered from a woman between 45 and 65 years old in good health and CMV-seropositive. Both conserved end residues are part of each CDR3. A D gene is named only where the DNA matches it firmly. Size tells how often a clone was seen (once, few, many) or the class of an expanded clone, and some rows leave it out.

-	-	TRBV4-1	TRBJ2-5	CASSLGPGEQETQYF	TGCGCCAGCAGCCTGGGTCCAGGGGAACAAGAGACCCAGTACTTC
few	TRBD2	TRBV6-4	TRBJ2-1	CASSESGGAMNEQFF	TGTGCCAGCAGTGAAAGCGGGGGGGCGATGAATGAGCAGTTCTTC
once	-	TRBV5-6	TRBJ2-7	CASSLGHEQYF	TGTGCCAGCAGCTTGGGGCACGAGCAGTACTTC
-	-	TRBV29-1	TRBJ2-5	CSVGGQQETQYF	TGCAGCGTGGGCGGACAGCAAGAGACCCAGTACTTC
-	-	TRBV7-6	TRBJ2-2	CASSSQGIRNTGELFF	TGTGCCAGCAGCTCCCAGGGTATTAGAAACACCGGGGAGCTGTTTTTT
-	TRBD1	TRBV15	TRBJ2-1	CATSREGQGYNEQFF	TGTGCCACCAGCAGAGAGGGACAGGGATACAATGAGCAGTTCTTC
-	-	TRBV28	TRBJ2-7	CASSRLSVRDSYEQYF	TGTGCCAGCAGTCGACTTTCGGTGAGGGACTCCTACGAGCAGTACTTC
-	TRBD2	TRBV4-1	TRBJ2-7	CASSQDPGLAGSEQYF	TGCGCCAGCAGCCAAGATCCGGGACTAGCGGGTTCCGAGCAGTACTTC
few	-	TRBV14	TRBJ1-2	CASSPLGVRGGYTF	TGTGCCAGCAGTCCCCTTGGGGTACGCGGGGGCTACACCTTC
-	TRBD1	TRBV5-1	TRBJ1-6	CASSQGNNSPLHF	TGCGCCAGCTCACAGGGGAATAATTCACCCCTCCACTTT
-	-	TRBV7-6	TRBJ2-3	CASSLDGQTDTQYF	TGTGCCAGCAGCTTAGACGGACAGACAGATACGCAGTATTTT
-	TRBD1	TRBV10-1	TRBJ2-7	CASSLRQGALPCHGEQYF	TGCGCCAGCAGTCTCAGACAGGGGGCCCTACCGTGTCACGGGGAGCAGTACTTC
once	TRBD1	TRBV28	TRBJ1-2	CANQQQGALDGYTF	TGTGCCAACCAACAACAGGGGGCGCTTGATGGCTACACCTTC
once	-	TRBV6-5	TRBJ2-7	CASRRTGTYEQYF	TGTGCCAGCAGACGTACAGGGACCTACGAGCAGTACTTC
-	TRBD2	TRBV27	TRBJ2-7	CASSGAGGFAYEQYF	TGTGCCAGCAGCGGAGCGGGGGGCTTCGCCTACGAGCAGTACTTC
once	-	TRBV28	TRBJ2-2	CASRSTVNLLNTGELFF	TGTGCCAGCAGGTCGACAGTTAACCTTCTGAACACCGGGGAGCTGTTTTTT
few	-	TRBV5-6	TRBJ1-5	CASSLTGDQPQHF	TGTGCCAGCAGCTTGACAGGAGATCAGCCCCAGCATTTT